The following is a T cell receptor beta chain sequence with its context. This entry is derived from a study of T cell responses to AZD1222 COVID-19 vaccine. This CDR3 has 14 amino acids. Trimming shortened V by 0 bases and J by 9 bases, and 14 bases separated the two germline ends. Per the germline V gene, CDR1 is LGHNA and CDR2 is YSLEER. Measured with immunoSEQ multiplex PCR; TCRdb has only the in-frame clones, and not every one. The table has around 140,000 clones, 75% to 95% seen once. V gene TRBV4-3 combines with J gene TRBJ1-2; D gene uncertain. Sequencing used peripheral blood, obtained 28 days after the second AZD1222 dose. This receptor was identified in an adult who received the AZD1222 COVID-19 vaccine. CDR3 nucleotides: TGCGCCAGCAGCCAAGAAGGGCGCTCTGGTAGCTACACCTTC. Translated, it gives CASSQEGRSGSYTF.